These 30 T cell receptor beta chains came from one sample sequenced in a study of shared clonotypes between healthy human individuals. Profiling relied on immunoSEQ multiplex PCR, and the TCRdb table lists in-frame clones only, not all of them. The table has more than 550,000 clones, less than 95% seen once. Sequencing was carried out using memory CD8+ T cells from PBMCs. The subset was: CD45RO+ cells pooled with CCR7-negative TemRA cells. Receptor source: a man in his late teens or twenties in good health. Some clones in this sample may be carry-over from other donors' samples.

This clone has only one observation. The rearrangement joins TRBV7-2 to TRBJ2-7; D tentatively reads TRBD1 or TRBD2 (5 bases each). CDR1 and CDR2 from the germline V gene are SGHTA and FQGNSA. Between the trimmed V and J ends, which lost 5 bases and 2 bases, there was a span of 10 bases. The CDR3 contains 13 residues. The CDR3 DNA is TGTGCCAGCAGCCCGGGGCCAACCTACGAGCAGTACTTC. Protein product: CASSPGPTYEQYF.

CDR3 amino acids: CASSPRAAGQETQYF. In DNA, the CDR3 is TGTGCCAGCAGCCCCCGGGCAGCGGGCCAAGAGACCCAGTACTTC. The chain couples TRBV7-2 to TRBJ2-5; TRBD2 is a possible D gene (6 bases). Per germline, CDR1 SGHTA and CDR2 FQGNSA. V gave up 5 bases and J gave up 1 base, with 14 bases separating them. There are 15 residues in the CDR3.

The gene calls are TRBV2 and TRBJ2-7; 7 positions agree with TRBD2. Per the germline V gene, CDR1 is SNHLY and CDR2 is FYNNEI. Trimming cost V 0 bases and J 7 bases; bases outside gene matches: 9. This CDR3 region has 15 residues. The CDR3 sequence: CASSEAGLLNEEQYF. CDR3 in DNA: TGTGCCAGCAGTGAAGCGGGACTACTAAACGAGGAGCAGTACTTC.

V usage is TRBV27 and J usage is TRBJ1-1; a weak D match, TRBD1 (5 bases). Germline loops: CDR1 MNHEY, CDR2 SMNVEV (reference sequence). The V end lost 5 bases, the J end lost 1 base, and 11 bases lay between the germline ends. The CDR3 consists of 14 residues. The CDR3 sequence is CASSERRGNTEAFF. CDR3 bases: TGTGCCAGCAGTGAGCGGAGGGGGAACACTGAAGCTTTCTTT.

The chain joins TRBV7-3 to TRBJ2-7, with 7 bases matching TRBD2. The CDR3 has 18 amino acids. Germline V gene sequence: CDR1 SGHTA, CDR2 FQGTGA. V was clipped by 5 bases and J by 4 bases; unmatched bases: 20. The CDR3: CASSQATWRLAIDYEQYF. The CDR3 DNA reads TGTGCCAGCAGCCAAGCGACTTGGCGACTAGCCATCGATTACGAGCAGTACTTC.

A single count supports this clone. This chain links TRBV25-1 with TRBJ2-1; D remains ambiguous. Trimming cost V 1 base and J 6 bases, with 16 bases left between them. Germline V gene sequence: CDR1 MGHDK, CDR2 SYGVNS. The CDR3 consists of 16 residues. The CDR3: CASSELQFGLGNEQFF. CDR3 nucleotides: TGTGCCAGCAGTGAATTGCAGTTTGGGTTGGGCAATGAGCAGTTCTTC.

This clone has only one observation. V usage is TRBV19 and J usage is TRBJ1-2; D possibly corresponds to TRBD1 (6 bases). The CDR3 consists of 14 residues. V dropped 2 bases and J dropped 8 bases, with 15 bases sitting between them. Per the germline V gene, CDR1 is LNHDA and CDR2 is SQIVND (reference sequence). CDR3 sequence reads: CASSIISGEEGYTF. The CDR3 nucleotides read TGTGCCAGTAGTATAATCTCAGGGGAGGAAGGCTACACCTTC.

The chain uses TRBV11-3 and TRBJ2-7; D remains unclear. The V and J ends lost 1 base and 0 bases respectively, with 10 bases between them. The V gene's germline CDR1 is SGHNT and CDR2 YENEEA. The CDR3 is 15 residues long. CDR3 region: CASSLARRSSYEQYF. CDR3 in DNA: TGTGCCAGCAGCTTAGCCAGGAGAAGCTCCTACGAGCAGTACTTC. The full variable domain, its missing parts supplied by reference TRBV11-3 and TRBJ2-7, is EAGVVQSPRYKIIEKKQPVAFWCNPISGHNTLYWYLQNLGQGPELLIRYENEEAVDDSQLPKDRFSAERLKGVDSTLKIQPAELGDSAVYLCASSLARRSSYEQYFGPGTRLTVT.

The chain is built from TRBV19 and TRBJ2-2; D may be TRBD2 (5 bases). With 5 bases removed from V and 6 bases from J, the gap between germline ends came to 10 bases. Per the germline V gene, CDR1 is LNHDA and CDR2 is SQIVND (reference sequence). The CDR3 runs to 13 residues. CDR3 nucleotide sequence: TGTGCCAGTAGTGTAGTGAGGGCCGGGGAGCTGTTTTTT. It specifies CASSVVRAGELFF.

The gene calls are TRBV5-8 and TRBJ2-7; tentative D call: TRBD1 (5 bases). This CDR3 is 11 amino acids long. The germline V gene has CDR1 SGHTS and CDR2 YDEGEE. V was trimmed by 7 bases and J by 2 bases, leaving 7 bases between them. The CDR3 loop is CASGAPYEQYF. The CDR3 DNA follows: TGTGCCAGCGGGGCCCCCTACGAGCAGTACTTC.

This rearrangement joins TRBV27 to TRBJ2-7; TRBD2 agrees at 13 bases. Unmatched junction bases numbered 5, after V lost 6 bases and J lost 0 bases. CDR1 MNHEY and CDR2 SMNVEV come from the germline V gene (reference sequence). This CDR3 comprises 16 residues. The CDR3: CASRGTSGVNSYEQYF. Written as DNA, the CDR3 is TGTGCCAGCAGGGGGACTAGCGGGGTCAACTCCTACGAGCAGTACTTC.

This chain joins TRBV4-1 and TRBJ2-7, with 9 bases that match TRBD2. CDR1 MGHRA and CDR2 YSYEKL come from the germline V gene. The CDR3 totals 16 residues. The ends lost 1 base at V and 6 bases at J; junction bases unmatched: 10. Here the CDR3 reads CASSQVVSSGISEQYF. CDR3 DNA sequence: TGCGCCAGCAGCCAAGTAGTGTCTAGCGGGATCAGCGAGCAGTACTTC.

A remark on this clone: Other nucleotide sequences in the sample specify the same CDR3. The V gene is TRBV2, the J gene TRBJ2-1, with D perhaps TRBD2 (5 bases). Germline loops: CDR1 SNHLY, CDR2 FYNNEI. The CDR3 contains 13 residues. V lost 2 bases, J lost 4 bases, and 6 bases lay in between. CDR3 sequence reads: CASSESGYNEQFF. The CDR3 bases are TGTGCCAGCAGTGAAAGCGGTTACAATGAGCAGTTCTTC.

The DNA for the CDR3 is TGTGCCAGCGCGCGGGACGATTCCTACAATGAGCAGTTCTTC. Its protein is CASARDDSYNEQFF. The chain joins TRBV6-1 to TRBJ2-1; D might be TRBD2 (6 bases). The V end lost 8 bases, the J end lost 1 base, and 12 bases lay between the germline ends. The CDR3 runs 14 residues. Germline assignment: CDR1 MNHNS and CDR2 SASEGT.

This clone showed up just once. The V and J genes are TRBV29-1 and TRBJ2-6; no clear D gene. The CDR3 contains 12 residues. Germline assignment: CDR1 SQVTM and CDR2 ANQGSEA. The germline V and J ends were trimmed by 7 bases and 4 bases, with 8 bases remaining between them. The chain's CDR3 is CSGIDGANVLTF. DNA of the CDR3: TGCAGCGGTATCGACGGGGCCAACGTCCTGACTTTC.

The chain has TRBV7-7 and TRBJ2-5, with 7 bases lining up with TRBD2. Germline CDR1 SSHAT, CDR2 FNYEAQ (reference sequence). V trimming: 5 bases; J trimming: 1 base; junction bases outside the gene matches: 10. The CDR3 consists of 16 residues. The CDR3 region has the DNA TGTGCCAGCAGCCCAAGACTAGCTTTTACCCAAGAGACCCAGTACTTC. Encoded protein: CASSPRLAFTQETQYF.

The gene calls are TRBV27 and TRBJ2-6, with unresolved D. The CDR3 covers 15 residues. Trimming took 2 bases from V and 4 from J, leaving 9 bases between them. Germline V gene lookup returns CDR1 MNHEY and CDR2 SMNVEV (reference sequence). The CDR3 region has the DNA TGTGCCAGCAGTTTAGCCGCCCCCGGGGCCAACGTCCTGACTTTC. Its protein product is CASSLAAPGANVLTF. The complete variable domain, with remaining parts taken from reference TRBV27 and TRBJ2-6, reads EAQVTQNPRYLITVTGKKLTVTCSQNMNHEYMSWYRQDPGLGLRQIYYSMNVEVTDKGDVPEGYKVSRKEKRNFPLILESPSPNQTSLYFCASSLAAPGANVLTFGAGSRLTVL.

The chain uses TRBV13 and TRBJ1-5, with D unresolved. The CDR3 spans 14 residues. CDR1 and CDR2 (germline): PRHDT, FYEKMQ (reference sequence). Trimming removed 3 bases at V and 3 bases at J, with 9 bases between. The CDR3, as DNA: TGTGCCAGCAGCTTCGGCCCGATCAATCAGCCCCAGCATTTT. Protein product: CASSFGPINQPQHF.

The chain carries TRBV6-5 and TRBJ2-1, with a tentative D call TRBD1 (6 bases). Germline CDR1 is MNHEY and CDR2 is SVGAGI. The V end was cut by 2 bases, the J end by 8 bases, with 16 bases between. The CDR3 runs 15 residues. The CDR3 sequence: CASSYRSRGVHEQFF. CDR3 bases: TGTGCCAGCAGTTACAGGTCCAGGGGAGTCCATGAGCAGTTCTTC.

This chain uses TRBV19 with TRBJ2-3, with 9 bases lining up with TRBD2. The germline gives CDR1 LNHDA, CDR2 SQIVND (reference sequence). CDR3 length equals 15 residues. V shed 6 bases and J 6 bases; nucleotides not matched to a gene: 10. The CDR3 spells CASRVAGAPADTQYF. CDR3 DNA sequence: TGTGCCAGTAGGGTAGCGGGAGCCCCGGCGGATACGCAGTATTTT.

This chain uses TRBV27 with TRBJ1-1; D is unclear. From germline, CDR1 is MNHEY and CDR2 SMNVEV (reference sequence). V dropped 3 bases and J dropped 5 bases, with 10 bases sitting between them. The CDR3 is made up of 13 amino acids. CDR3 DNA sequence: TGTGCCAGCAGTTTTTTGTATGGGACTGAAGCTTTCTTT. It translates to CASSFLYGTEAFF.

The CDR3 loop is CASSYSTGLEEYF. The CDR3, as DNA: TGTGCCAGCAGTTATTCGACAGGGTTGGAGGAGTATTTT. The gene calls are TRBV6-5 and TRBJ2-3, with 7 nucleotides matching TRBD1. CDR3 length: 13 residues. V lost 3 bases, J lost 13 bases, and 10 bases stayed unmatched. Germline V gene lookup returns CDR1 MNHEY and CDR2 SVGAGI.

This chain links TRBV5-1 with TRBJ2-2; 8 bases are a match to TRBD1. The V gene end was trimmed by 4 bases and the J gene end by 7 bases; junction bases not matched to a gene: 9. Germline V CDR1 and CDR2: SGHRS, YFSETQ. The CDR3 is made up of 15 amino acids. The CDR3 is CASSLKTGAGGELFF. DNA of the CDR3: TGCGCCAGCAGCCTCAAGACAGGGGCCGGCGGGGAGCTGTTTTTT.

This chain links TRBV27 with TRBJ2-7; D gene ambiguous. Germline V gene lookup returns CDR1 MNHEY and CDR2 SMNVEV (reference sequence). The CDR3 sequence is 14 residues long. V lost 4 bases, J lost 4 bases, and 14 bases lay in between. The chain's CDR3 is CASSYELRPYEQYF. The CDR3 DNA reads TGTGCCAGCAGTTATGAGCTCCGGCCTTACGAGCAGTACTTC.

V is TRBV4-3 and J is TRBJ1-5; D might be TRBD1 (6 bases). Germline V gives CDR1 LGHNA, CDR2 YSLEER. This CDR3 is built from 18 residues. V lost 0 bases and J 7 bases, leaving 22 bases between the germline ends. The DNA of the CDR3 is TGCGCCAGCAGCCAAGACGAGGAACAGGGTCATACCGGGCAGCCCCAGCATTTT. Amino acids: CASSQDEEQGHTGQPQHF.

The V and J genes are TRBV27 and TRBJ2-7; D possibly uses TRBD1 or TRBD2 (5 bases each). The CDR3 runs 17 residues. V lost 6 bases and J lost 2, with 23 bases in between. The germline CDR1 and CDR2 sequences are MNHEY and SMNVEV (reference sequence). CDR3 amino acids: CASSPLWDVGTPYEQYF. In nucleotides, the CDR3 is TGTGCCAGCAGCCCCCTTTGGGATGTAGGGACCCCCTACGAGCAGTACTTC.

The V gene is TRBV13, the J gene TRBJ2-3, with 7 bases matching TRBD2. The CDR3 length is 17 residues. V lost 0 bases and J lost 3; bases outside the gene matches: 9. In germline, CDR1 is PRHDT, CDR2 FYEKMQ (reference sequence). Here the CDR3 reads CASSLGRRERVTDTQYF. The CDR3 DNA follows: TGTGCCAGCAGCTTAGGCCGGCGGGAGAGGGTAACAGATACGCAGTATTTT.

The rearrangement links TRBV7-8 to TRBJ1-5; no definite D call. V was trimmed by 1 base and J by 7 bases, leaving 14 bases between them. Germline lookup yields CDR1 SGHVS and CDR2 FQNEAQ. This CDR3 is 15 amino acids long. CDR3 in amino acids: CASSLGFYPNQPQHF. The CDR3 DNA reads TGTGCCAGCAGCTTAGGGTTCTACCCCAACCAGCCCCAGCATTTT.

This clone was counted a single time. The rearrangement links TRBV5-6 to TRBJ1-2; D might be TRBD1 (5 bases). V was shortened by 3 bases and J by 7 bases, with 19 bases between the two germline ends. The CDR3 totals 15 residues. Germline CDR1 SGHDT, CDR2 YYEEEE. This CDR3 is CASSYGAADVSGYTF. Here the CDR3 DNA reads TGTGCCAGCAGCTACGGGGCAGCCGACGTTAGTGGCTACACCTTC.

The chain is built from TRBV11-2 and TRBJ2-2; possible D gene TRBD1, 5 bases. Germline V CDR1 and CDR2: SGHAT, FQNNGV. With 6 bases removed from V and 2 bases from J, the gap between germline ends came to 16 bases. The CDR3 contains 16 residues. DNA of the CDR3: TGTGCCAGCAGTTCGGCCCAGGGATTCAACACCGGGGAGCTGTTTTTT. It codes for CASSSAQGFNTGELFF.